The rows below give T cell receptor beta chains drawn from one sample of a study of blood T cell repertoires in COVID-19. Sequencing used immunoSEQ multiplex PCR; TCRdb keeps in-frame clones, though not all of them. This table has approximately 500,000 clones, approximately 83% appearing once. Sequences were obtained from peripheral blood. These receptors were taken from a human donor in a cohort sampled during active COVID-19. Both conserved end residues are part of each CDR3. A D gene is named only where the DNA matches it firmly. Not all rows give a size; the values are once, few, many and, for expanded clones, a class.

NA,TRBV18,TRBJ2-1,NA,CASSPGDSLNEQFF,TGTGCCAGCTCACCAGGTGACTCTCTCAATGAGCAGTTCTTC
NA,TRBV11-2,TRBJ1-6,NA,CASSLTGIYNSPLHF,TGTGCCAGCAGCCTCACCGGTATATATAATTCACCCCTCCACTTT
TRBD2,TRBV4-1,TRBJ2-1,NA,CASSQRLAQSSYNEQFF,TGCGCCAGCAGCCAACGACTAGCGCAGAGCTCCTACAATGAGCAGTTCTTC
NA,TRBV5-1,TRBJ1-4,NA,CASSVQTGPNEKLFF,TGCGCCAGCAGCGTCCAGACAGGACCTAATGAAAAACTGTTTTTT
TRBD1,TRBV7-2,TRBJ2-5,NA,CASSSSTGGGQTQYF,TGTGCCAGCAGCTCGTCGACAGGGGGCGGGCAGACCCAGTACTTC
TRBD2,TRBV7-2,TRBJ2-7,NA,CASSPGGLAGGHEQYF,TGTGCCAGCAGCCCAGGGGGCCTAGCGGGAGGGCACGAGCAGTACTTC
NA,TRBV25-1,TRBJ2-2,NA,CASSEFEPGLTLTGELFF,TGTGCCAGCAGTGAATTTGAACCGGGACTGACCCTGACCGGGGAGCTGTTTTTT
NA,TRBV7-7,TRBJ2-2,once,CASSLASRNGELFF,TGTGCTAGCAGCTTAGCTTCGCGGAACGGGGAGCTGTTTTTT
NA,TRBV15,TRBJ2-7,NA,CATSPLRESGEQYF,TGTGCCACCAGCCCCCTCCGGGAGTCTGGCGAGCAGTACTTC
TRBD2,TRBV15,TRBJ2-3,NA,CATSTESGRTPDTQYF,TGTGCCACCAGCACTGAGAGCGGGAGAACCCCAGATACGCAGTATTTT
TRBD1,TRBV30,TRBJ1-4,NA,CAWRIAGTGGEKLFF,TGTGCCTGGAGGATAGCCGGGACAGGGGGTGAAAAACTGTTTTTT
NA,TRBV5-4,TRBJ2-1,few,CASSEKTLVPYNEQFF,TGTGCCAGCAGTGAAAAAACTCTAGTCCCGTACAATGAGCAGTTCTTC
NA,TRBV27,TRBJ2-4,NA,CASSLYGVGGIQYF,TGTGCCAGCAGTTTATACGGGGTGGGAGGCATTCAGTACTTC
NA,TRBV21-1,TRBJ2-2,NA,CASTHSGSNTGELFF,TGTGCCAGCACCCACAGCGGATCGAACACCGGGGAGCTGTTTTTT
NA,TRBV19,TRBJ1-5,NA,CASSTLRGIEGSGQPQHF,TGTGCCAGTAGTACACTTCGGGGGATCGAGGGTAGCGGTCAGCCCCAGCATTTT
NA,TRBV7-9,TRBJ2-7,NA,CASSLVRLGYEQYF,TGTGCCAGCAGCTTAGTGCGGCTCGGGTACGAGCAGTACTTC
TRBD2,TRBV6-4,TRBJ2-1,NA,CASRGLAGDGEQFF,TGTGCCAGCAGGGGACTAGCGGGGGACGGTGAGCAGTTCTTC